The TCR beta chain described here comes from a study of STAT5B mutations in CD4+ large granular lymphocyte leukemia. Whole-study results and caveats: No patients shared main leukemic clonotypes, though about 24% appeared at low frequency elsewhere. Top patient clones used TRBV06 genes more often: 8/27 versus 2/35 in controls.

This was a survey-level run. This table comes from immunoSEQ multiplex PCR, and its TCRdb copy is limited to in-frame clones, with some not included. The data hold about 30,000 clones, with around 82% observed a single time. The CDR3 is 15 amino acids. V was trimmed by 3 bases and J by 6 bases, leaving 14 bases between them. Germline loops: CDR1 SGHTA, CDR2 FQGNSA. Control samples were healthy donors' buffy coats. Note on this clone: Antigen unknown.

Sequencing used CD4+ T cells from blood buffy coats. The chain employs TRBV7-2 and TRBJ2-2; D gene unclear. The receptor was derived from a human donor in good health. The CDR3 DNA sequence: TGTGCCAGCAGCTTTGCGGCCCGGAGATCCGGGGAGCTGTTTTTT. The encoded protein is CASSFAARRSGELFF. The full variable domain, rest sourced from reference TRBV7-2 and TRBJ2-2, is GAGVSQSPSNKVTEKGKDVELRCDPISGHTALYWYRQSLGQGLEFLIYFQGNSAPDKSGLPSDRFSAERTGGSVSTLTIQRTQQEDSAVYLCASSFAARRSGELFFGEGSRLTVL.